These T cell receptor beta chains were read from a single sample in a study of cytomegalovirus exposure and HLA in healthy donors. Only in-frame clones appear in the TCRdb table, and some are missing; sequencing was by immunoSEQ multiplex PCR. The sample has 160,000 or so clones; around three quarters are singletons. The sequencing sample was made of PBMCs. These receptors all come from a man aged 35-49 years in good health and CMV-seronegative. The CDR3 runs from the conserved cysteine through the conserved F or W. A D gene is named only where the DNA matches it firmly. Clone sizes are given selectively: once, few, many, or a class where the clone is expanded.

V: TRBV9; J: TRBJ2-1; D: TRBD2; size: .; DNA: TGTGCCAGCAGCGTAGCTTCCCTTGCGGGAGCAAATAATGAGCAGTTCTTC; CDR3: CASSVASLAGANNEQFF
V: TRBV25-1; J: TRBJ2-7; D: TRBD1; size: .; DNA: TGTGCCAGCAGGGGACAGGGGGGTACCCGTCCTATCTACGAGCAGTACTTC; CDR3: CASRGQGGTRPIYEQYF
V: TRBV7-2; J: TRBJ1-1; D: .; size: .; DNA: TGTGCCAGCAGCTTAGCCGGGTCCCCCCGAGCTTTCTTT; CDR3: CASSLAGSPRAFF
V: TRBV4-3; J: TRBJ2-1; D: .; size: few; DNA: TGCGCCAGCAGCCAAGCGACAGACTACAATGAGCAGTTCTTC; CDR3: CASSQATDYNEQFF
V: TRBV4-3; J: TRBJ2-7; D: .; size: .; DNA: TGCGCCAGCAGCCAAGATAACCTGGAGGACGAGCAGTACTTC; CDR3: CASSQDNLEDEQYF
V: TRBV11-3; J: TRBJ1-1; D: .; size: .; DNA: TGTGCCAGCAGTTCTACTTCGAGCTCTGAAGCTTTCTTT; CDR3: CASSSTSSSEAFF
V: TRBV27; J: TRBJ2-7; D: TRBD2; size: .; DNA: TGTGCCAGCAGGGCCTGGGGAGGGAGCGTCCACGAGCAGTACTTC; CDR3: CASRAWGGSVHEQYF
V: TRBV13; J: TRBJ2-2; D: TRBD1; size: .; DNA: TGTGCCAGCAGCCCCAGGGGGCTCGGTTCTACCGGGGAGCTGTTTTTT; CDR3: CASSPRGLGSTGELFF
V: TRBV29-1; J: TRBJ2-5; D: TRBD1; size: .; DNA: TGCAGCGTATTTGGACGGGACAGCCAAGAGACCCAGTACTTC; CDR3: CSVFGRDSQETQYF
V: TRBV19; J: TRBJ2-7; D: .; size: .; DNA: TGTGCCAGTAGCTCGGACACCTTCTCCTACGAGCAGTACTTC; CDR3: CASSSDTFSYEQYF
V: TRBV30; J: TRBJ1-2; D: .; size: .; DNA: TGTGCCTGGCTTACAGGGTTAGGCGGCTACACCTTC; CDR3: CAWLTGLGGYTF
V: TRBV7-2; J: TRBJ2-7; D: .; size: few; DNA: TGTGCCAGCAGGCCAAGGGGGTCCTACGAGCAGTACTTC; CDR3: CASRPRGSYEQYF